This record concerns one TCR beta chain sequence. This CDR3 has 16 amino acids. The germline CDR1 and CDR2 sequences are SGHDT and YYEEEE. The V gene end was trimmed by 4 bases and the J gene end by 8 bases; junction bases not matched to a gene: 9. Enrolment of Seattle patients took place during active infection, and they were followed longitudinally. In the source study's methods: Counts of nucleated cells, estimated from reference gene primer amplification, were obtained. Method: immunoSEQ multiplex PCR; TCRdb's copy keeps in-frame clones and lacks some. V and J calls and clone size follow that table, whereas D and trimming were derived from the DNA. Of 45,000 to 65,000 clones listed, approximately 83% are singletons. This specimen belongs to a study of blood T cell repertoires in COVID-19. Study information: COVID-19 samples, acute and convalescent, were from the United States, Italy and Spain. T cells, B-cell-depleted T cells, or PBMCs provided the cDNA or gDNA that served as material.

The sequence came from a man aged 25-45 years with COVID-19, enrolled during active disease. The sequenced material came from peripheral blood. The chain carries TRBV5-6 and TRBJ2-1; 13 nucleotides line up with TRBD2. In DNA, the CDR3 is TGTGCCAGCAGCACCAGGACTAGCGGGAGAGTCGATGAGCAGTTCTTC. Protein: CASSTRTSGRVDEQFF.